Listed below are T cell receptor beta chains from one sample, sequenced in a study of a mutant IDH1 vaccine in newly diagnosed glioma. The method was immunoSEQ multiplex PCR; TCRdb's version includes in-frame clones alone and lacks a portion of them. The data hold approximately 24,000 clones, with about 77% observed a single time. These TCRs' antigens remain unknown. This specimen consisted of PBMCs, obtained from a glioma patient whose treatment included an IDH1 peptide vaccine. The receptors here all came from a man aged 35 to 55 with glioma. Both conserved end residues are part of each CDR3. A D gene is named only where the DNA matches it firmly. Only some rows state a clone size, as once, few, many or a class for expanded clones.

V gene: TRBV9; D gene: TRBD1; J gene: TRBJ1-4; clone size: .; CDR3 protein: CASSAQQGKPNEKLFF; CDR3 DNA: TGTGCCAGCAGCGCTCAACAGGGGAAGCCTAATGAAAAACTGTTTTTT
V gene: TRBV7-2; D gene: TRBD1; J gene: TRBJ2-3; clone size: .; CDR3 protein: CASSSGQGTDTQYF; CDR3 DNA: TGTGCCAGCAGCTCGGGACAGGGCACAGATACGCAGTATTTT
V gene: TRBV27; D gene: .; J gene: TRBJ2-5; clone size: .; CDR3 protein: CASSGTSRGETQYF; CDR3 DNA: TGTGCCAGCAGCGGTACCTCCCGGGGAGAGACCCAGTACTTC
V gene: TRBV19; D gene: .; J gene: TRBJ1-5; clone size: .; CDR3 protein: CASSSQIRQPQHF; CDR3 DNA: TGTGCCAGTAGTAGTCAGATTCGGCAGCCCCAGCATTTT
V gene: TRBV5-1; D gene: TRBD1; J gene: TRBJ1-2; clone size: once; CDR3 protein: CASSLADPGQGFGYTF; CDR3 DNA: TGCGCCAGCAGCTTGGCCGATCCGGGACAGGGATTTGGCTACACCTTC
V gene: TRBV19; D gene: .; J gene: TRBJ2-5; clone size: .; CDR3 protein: CASSRATRETQYF; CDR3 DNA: TGTGCCAGTAGTCGGGCCACCCGGGAGACCCAGTACTTC
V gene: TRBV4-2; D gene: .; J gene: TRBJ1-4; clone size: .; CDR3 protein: CASSQATVENEKLFF; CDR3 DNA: TGTGCCAGCAGCCAAGCCACAGTGGAAAATGAAAAACTGTTTTTT
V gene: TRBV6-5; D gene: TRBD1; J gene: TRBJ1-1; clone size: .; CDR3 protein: CASSSRRQGANTEAFF; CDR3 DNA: TGTGCCAGCAGTTCGAGACGACAGGGAGCGAACACTGAAGCTTTCTTT
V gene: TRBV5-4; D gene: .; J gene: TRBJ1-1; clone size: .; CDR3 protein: CASSLEGRVNTEAFF; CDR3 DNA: TGTGCCAGCAGCTTGGAGGGCAGGGTGAACACTGAAGCTTTCTTT
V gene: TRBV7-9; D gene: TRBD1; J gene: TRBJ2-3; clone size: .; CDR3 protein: CASSTRTGATDTQYF; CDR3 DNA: TGTGCCAGCAGCACAAGGACAGGGGCCACAGATACGCAGTATTTT
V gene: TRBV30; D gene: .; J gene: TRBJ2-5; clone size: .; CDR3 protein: CAWGEQTRKTQYF; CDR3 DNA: TGTGCCTGGGGGGAGCAGACTAGGAAGACCCAGTACTTC
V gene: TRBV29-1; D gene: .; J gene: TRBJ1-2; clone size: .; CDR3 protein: CSVVADEGKGGYTF; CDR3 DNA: TGCAGCGTTGTGGCCGATGAAGGGAAGGGCGGCTACACCTTC
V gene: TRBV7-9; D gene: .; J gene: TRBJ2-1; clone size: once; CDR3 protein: CASSLAIGASDEQFF; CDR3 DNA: TGTGCCAGCAGCTTAGCGATCGGAGCGTCTGATGAGCAGTTCTTC
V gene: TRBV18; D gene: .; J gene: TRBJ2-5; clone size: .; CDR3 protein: CASSPEMWAPRETQYF; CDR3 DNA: TGTGCCAGCTCACCAGAAATGTGGGCCCCTAGGGAGACCCAGTACTTC
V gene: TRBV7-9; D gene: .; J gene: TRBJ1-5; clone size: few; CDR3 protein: CASSLQGGGNQPQHF; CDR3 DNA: TGTGCCAGCAGCCTACAGGGCGGCGGCAATCAGCCCCAGCATTTT
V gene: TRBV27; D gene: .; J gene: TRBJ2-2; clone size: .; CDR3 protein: CASSYKHPVNGELFF; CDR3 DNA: TGTGCCAGCAGTTATAAACATCCGGTGAACGGGGAGCTGTTTTTT